This T cell receptor beta chain comes out of a study of T cells in tumors after PD-1 blockade (dated by TCRdb to the late 2010s). About the full investigation: Patients were excluded if they had prior checkpoint blockade, use of systemic immunosuppressants, or recent radiotherapy or other anti-cancer therapy within 4 weeks. An average of about 28,000 TCR templates (range about 500-99,264) and 6,000 to 6,500 unique clonotypes was obtained for tumor samples, about 21-fold deeper than single-cell TCR sequencing. While on anti-PD-1 treatment, some of the patients also continued taking daily vismodegib 150 mg. The study performed paired single-cell RNA and TCR sequencing on site-matched tumors from BCC or SCC patients before and after anti-PD-1 therapy. RECIST version 1.1 was used to assess clinical response. What the work shows at the level of the full study, not this receptor alone: Where the novel T cell clones came from was not identified, and possible sources could include lymphoid organs or rare unexpanded clones inside the tumor or in the tumor periphery. Approximately 43% of tumor TCR clonotypes were found in blood, and some novel exhausted tumor clones appeared in pre-treatment blood, suggesting peripheral recruitment. Clonal replacement was observed only between pre- and post-treatment samples and not between two pre-treatment samples, a pattern that was regarded as arguing against biopsy timing or location artifacts. Exhausted CD8+ clones expanded after therapy were mostly novel clonotypes undetected pre-treatment, suggesting clonal replacement rather than reinvigoration of pre-existing clones. In squamous cell carcinoma, 45% to 50% of expanded exhausted clones were found to be novel, compared with around 29% of other expanded CD8+ clones.

Note on this clone: What this receptor recognizes is not known. No base quality values were provided; no much bigger clone lies one nucleotide off.

The time point label on this specimen signifies: after anti-PD-1 therapy. Tumor biopsies were site-matched, taken from the same primary tumor before and after PD-1 blockade. Patients were treated with either pembrolizumab 200 mg every 3 weeks or cemiplimab 350 mg every 2 weeks. On average, post-treatment squamous cell carcinoma samples were collected 31 days after treatment began, which captured early T cell dynamics. Genomic DNA extracted from tumor biopsies or peripheral blood was used for bulk TCRbeta sequencing, with input ranging from about 600 ng to 6,004 ng. To detect rare clonotypes with greater sensitivity than single-cell TCR sequencing, bulk TCRbeta sequencing was done on the leftover biopsy material. Every patient was a poor candidate for surgical resection and had histologically proven advanced or metastatic basal or squamous cell carcinoma. Serial tumor biopsies were taken during anti-PD-1 treatment from the 4 patients comprising the squamous cell carcinoma cohort. Fresh biopsies were taken from the primary tumor site, and part of the biopsy material was kept in RNAlater for exome and bulk TCR sequencing.

Inclusive of the bounding cysteine and phenylalanine, the CDR3 is 16 residues long. Solely the CDR3 DNA is kept, with 48 bases framed from the first base. Reading the germline V gene gives CDR1 SGHTA and CDR2 FQGNSA. Here V drops 0 bases and J drops 2 bases, and the junction holds 3 bases not matched to any gene. The immunoSEQ platform was used for deep TCRbeta sequencing. Regarding the original processing steps: Only productive rearrangements were exported from the immunoSEQ Analyzer for further analysis. A two-sided binomial test at Bonferroni-corrected P below 0.01 was used to call clones with significant expansion or contraction between timepoints. T cell phenotypes were assigned to bulk TCRbeta clonotypes by matching to single-cell RNA+TCR-seq clones sharing the same TCRbeta sequence. Clone enrichment in tumor was computed as tumor frequency divided by PBMC frequency from bulk TCR sequencing. GLIPH was used to sort TCRs into specificity groups, which are clusters of distinct TCRs that likely recognize common antigens through shared CDR3 motifs. Drawn from immuneACCESS, this table holds only the in-frame rearrangements with V and J called that TCRdb kept. Clones are partly lost; checked studies trace under half to an unresolved V gene and leave the rest unexplained. V, J and clone size derive from that table, while D and trimming were established from the DNA sequence. In all, the sample holds 12,000 to 15,000 clones, and less than 75% of those were seen once. The top ten hold more than 30% of the sample.

The rearrangement combines TRBV7-2 with TRBJ1-5, and 8 bases in between align with TRBD1. This specimen was tumor tissue, taken after anti-PD-1 treatment. The origin of this receptor is a human donor with cutaneous squamous cell carcinoma. The nucleotide sequence reads as follows: TGTGCCAGCAGCTTAGCGTCAGGGGGCGGCAATCAGCCCCAGCATTTT. Translated, it reads CASSLASGGGNQPQHF.